What follows are 11 T cell receptor beta chains derived from one specimen sequenced in a study of CD8 T cells in ankylosing spondylitis. TCRdb recomputed calls from the 5' RACE reads with MiXCR, one row per CDR3 protein. This table holds approximately 220,000 distinct CDR3 sequences, about 10% found once. The specimen sequenced was blood, either unsorted or a sorted T cell fraction (not recorded which). These receptor sequences come from a male donor with ankylosing spondylitis or in good health (not recorded which).

This clonotype occurred a few times. The chain couples TRBV5-1 to TRBJ1-4; D perhaps matches TRBD1 (5 bases). In germline, CDR1 is SGHRS, CDR2 YFSETQ. The CDR3 extends over 17 amino acids. Trimming took off 4 bases at V and 0 bases at J, with 16 bases between the two ends. The CDR3 bases are TGCGCCAGCAGCCTAACTCTGCAGGGAACAACTAATGAAAAACTGTTTTTT. This codes for CASSLTLQGTTNEKLFF.

The table lists this clonotype with many counts. The J gene is TRBJ1-2, the V gene TRBV12-3 or TRBV12-4; TRBD1 matches at 11 bases. There are 15 residues in the CDR3. V was pared by 6 bases and J by 7 bases, with 10 bases of the junction left unmatched. The CDR3 DNA reads TGTGCCAGCAGCGGGGCGGACAGGGGGCTAGGTGGCTACACCTTC. This encodes CASSGADRGLGGYTF.

On this clonotype: With a much larger clone just one base away, this may be a read error. This chain links TRBV12-3 or TRBV12-4 with TRBJ2-3, with D maybe TRBD2 (6 bases). The CDR3 is 13 amino acids. V was clipped by 6 bases and J by 6 bases, with 13 bases between them. The CDR3, as DNA: TGTGCCAGCAGCCGCGGGACTGCGGATACGCAGTATTTT. Translated: CASSRGTADTQYF.

Many counts were recorded for this clonotype. The CDR3 nucleotides are TGTGCCAGCAGTTCCGGCTGGAACTCCTACGAGCAGTACTTC. Translating gives CASSSGWNSYEQYF. The chain joins TRBV12-3 or TRBV12-4 to TRBJ2-7; no clear D gene. V shed 4 bases and J shed 0 bases, with 10 bases lying between them. This CDR3 comprises 14 residues.

Comments on this clonotype: This clone may be a read error of a much larger clone one base away. The chain's CDR3 is CAIGGQGARYEQSF. In DNA form, the CDR3 reads TGTGCCATCGGGGGACAGGGGGCCCGTTACGAGCAGTCCTTC. This sequence joins TRBV10-3 and TRBJ2-7, with TRBD1 matching over 12 bases. The CDR3 totals 14 residues. CDR1 and CDR2 (germline): ENHRY, SYGVKD.

Remarks on this clonotype: Being one base from a much bigger clone, this may be a read error. The CDR3 bases are TGCAGTGCCCAGACAGGGACCTACGAGCAGTTCTTC. Protein product: CSAQTGTYEQFF. The chain has TRBV20-1 and TRBJ2-7; 7 bases are a match to TRBD1. The tail of the sequence fits TRBJ2-1 better, so the J call may be wrong. CDR3 length: 12 amino acids. The germline V gene has CDR1 DFQATT and CDR2 SNEGSKA (reference sequence).

This clonotype was seen repeatedly, ten times or more. The rearrangement uses TRBV7-3 and TRBJ2-5; D unresolved. This CDR3 has 13 amino acids. CDR1 and CDR2 (germline): SGHTA, FQGTGA. V lost 5 bases and J lost 5, with 12 bases in between. The CDR3 spells CASSPQLWETQYF. The CDR3 DNA is TGTGCCAGCAGCCCCCAGTTGTGGGAGACCCAGTACTTC.

This chain links TRBV7-9 with TRBJ2-1, with no clear D. The germline V gene encodes CDR1 SEHNR and CDR2 FQNEAQ (reference sequence). The CDR3 contains 14 residues. Between the trimmed V and J ends, which lost 5 bases and 0 bases, there was a span of 8 bases. The CDR3, as DNA: TGTGCCAGCAGCACCCCCGACTCCTACAATGAGCAGTTCTTC. This codes for CASSTPDSYNEQFF.

The V call is TRBV4-2, the J call TRBJ2-1; 9 bases are shared with TRBD2. This CDR3 comprises 14 residues. V was pared by 3 bases and J by 5 bases, with 2 bases of the junction left unmatched. Germline CDR1 LGHNA, CDR2 YNFKEQ. The CDR3 loop is CASSQAGGNNEQFF. CDR3 in DNA: TGTGCCAGCAGCCAGGCGGGGGGGAACAATGAGCAGTTCTTC.

This clonotype was seen repeatedly, ten times or more. The V and J genes are TRBV12-3 or TRBV12-4 and TRBJ1-6; D unclear. The CDR3 runs to 17 residues. V lost 1 base, J lost 7 bases, and 17 bases lay in between. The CDR3 nucleotides read TGTGCCAGCAGTTTAGGGCGGGGAGACGTAGGGAATTCACCCCTCCACTTT. Protein: CASSLGRGDVGNSPLHF.

This clonotype was observed many times. The chain combines TRBV20-1 with TRBJ1-6, with D maybe TRBD1 (6 bases). Germline CDR1 and CDR2: DFQATT and SNEGSKA (reference sequence). The V end was cut by 7 bases, the J end by 4 bases, with 14 bases between. CDR3 length equals 14 residues. As DNA, the CDR3 is TGCAGTGTGATCGGGACACCATATAATTCACCCCTCCACTTT. Translated: CSVIGTPYNSPLHF.